The 21 T cell receptor beta chains below come from one sample, sequenced in a study of glioma-infiltrating T cells. The iRepertoire nested amplicon-rescue multiplex PCR amplified TCR alpha and beta CDR3s from RNA. One entry per CDR3 protein results from TCRdb running MiXCR on the multiplex PCR reads. Of 150,000 to 200,000 distinct CDR3 sequences listed, 32% are singletons. The specimen was glioma tissue, nonneoplastic brain tissue, or PBMCs (not recorded which). Receptors originate from a human donor with low-grade glioma or glioblastoma, undergoing nonglioma brain surgery, or in good health (not recorded which).

In this sample, this clonotype turned up many times. The chain is built from TRBV25-1 and TRBJ1-5; no definite D call. The CDR3 sequence is 14 residues long. V was clipped by 1 base and J by 1 base, with 5 bases between them. Per germline, CDR1 MGHDK and CDR2 SYGVNS. In nucleotides, the CDR3 is TGTGCCAGCAGTGAATCACGCAGCAATCAGCCCCAGCATTTT. As protein: CASSESRSNQPQHF.

This clonotype was counted many times. The chain is built from TRBV28 and TRBJ2-7, with D perhaps assigned TRBD1 or TRBD2 (5 bases each). Germline CDR1 is MDHEN and CDR2 is SYDVKM. This CDR3 is built from 15 residues. V gave up 5 bases and J gave up 1 base, with 15 bases separating them. The CDR3 sequence is CASSAAGTDSYEQYF. In DNA, the CDR3 is TGTGCCAGCAGTGCCGCAGGGACGGATTCCTACGAGCAGTACTTC.

This clonotype was counted ten times or more. The chain combines TRBV6-1 with TRBJ2-1; D possibly corresponds to TRBD1 (6 bases). The germline V and J ends were trimmed by 5 bases and 4 bases, with 15 bases remaining between them. This CDR3 contains 15 residues. The germline CDR1 and CDR2 sequences are MNHNS and SASEGT. The CDR3 sequence: CASSRQAGRYNEQFF. The CDR3 DNA follows: TGTGCCAGCAGTCGACAGGCTGGCCGTTACAATGAGCAGTTCTTC.

Ten or more counts support this clonotype. The chain uses TRBV6-2 or TRBV6-3 and TRBJ2-3; tentative D call: TRBD2 (6 bases). The CDR3 length is 16 residues. V lost 7 bases and J 0 bases, leaving 17 bases between the germline ends. CDR1 and CDR2 from the germline V gene are MNHEY and SVGEGT. The chain's CDR3 is CASTVRAGASTDTQYF. The CDR3 region has the DNA TGTGCCAGCACCGTTCGAGCGGGCGCTAGCACAGATACGCAGTATTTT.

This clonotype was observed many times. The chain joins TRBV7-2 to TRBJ2-7; possibly TRBD1 for D (5 bases). Deletions cut 3 bases from V and 1 base from J, with 10 bases between. The CDR3 consists of 14 residues. The germline gives CDR1 SGHTA, CDR2 FQGNSA. The CDR3: CASSFRQISYEQYF. In nucleotides, the CDR3 is TGTGCCAGCAGCTTCAGACAGATTTCCTACGAGCAGTACTTC.

Points on this clonotype: A clone one base away is much larger, so this may be a read error. V and J are TRBV5-1 and TRBJ2-2; 9 bases are a match to TRBD1. The CDR3 has 16 residues. Germline values: CDR1 SGHRS, CDR2 YFSETQ. The CDR3, as DNA: TGCGCCAGCAGCTTCACCGGGACAGGGAACACCAGGGAGCTGTTTTTT. As protein: CASSFTGTGNTRELFF.

This clonotype was observed many times. The J gene is TRBJ2-1, the V gene TRBV4-3; maybe TRBD2 (6 bases). The CDR3 has 13 residues. Trimming removed 4 bases at V and 6 bases at J, with 10 bases between. Per germline, CDR1 LGHNA and CDR2 YSLEER. DNA for the CDR3: TGCGCCAGCAGCCCGGACTACCCCAATGAGCAGTTCTTC. Translating gives CASSPDYPNEQFF.

This rearrangement joins TRBV6-1 to TRBJ2-5; no definite D call. The CDR3 consists of 14 residues. V was trimmed by 10 bases and J by 4 bases, leaving 19 bases between them. Germline CDR1 reads MNHNS; CDR2 reads SASEGT. The CDR3 region is CAISTTEDAETQYF. Here the CDR3 DNA reads TGTGCCATCAGCACTACAGAGGACGCAGAGACCCAGTACTTC.

As concerns this clonotype: This could be a read error, since a much larger clone is one nucleotide away. V is TRBV9 and J is TRBJ2-1, with D unclear. CDR1 and CDR2 from the germline V gene are SGDLS and YYNGEE. Trimming stripped 0 bases from V and 7 bases from J, with 5 bases between. The CDR3 runs 12 residues. CDR3 coding DNA: TGTGCCAGCAGCGTAGCGGCTAATGAGCAGTTCTTC. Translation: CASSVAANEQFF.

The rearrangement uses TRBV5-4 and TRBJ2-2; D possibly corresponds to TRBD2 (6 bases). CDR3 length: 16 amino acids. The germline V gene encodes CDR1 SGHNT and CDR2 YYREEE (reference sequence). Trimming left V 4 bases short and J 5 bases short, with 18 bases between. The CDR3 reads CASSAPWGEETGELFF. Here the CDR3 DNA reads TGTGCCAGCAGCGCACCGTGGGGGGAGGAGACCGGGGAGCTGTTTTTT.

There are many counts of this clonotype. The chain links TRBV20-1 to TRBJ2-7; D possibly matches TRBD1 or TRBD2 (6 bases each). Germline assignment: CDR1 DFQATT and CDR2 SNEGSKA (reference sequence). Trimming left V 7 bases short and J 3 bases short, with 19 bases between. This CDR3 contains 14 residues. The CDR3 coding sequence is TGCAGTGGCACGGGGGACACGAACAACTACGAGCAGTACTTC. Amino acid sequence: CSGTGDTNNYEQYF.

This clonotype was recorded once. This could be a read error, since a much larger clone is one nucleotide away. CDR3 residues: CATSRDLSAGVQTQYF. CDR3 sequence (DNA): TGTGCCACCAGCAGAGATCTTTCAGCGGGAGTACAGACCCAGTACTTC. J is TRBJ2-5 and V is TRBV15, with 8 bases lining up with TRBD2. Per germline, CDR1 LNHNV and CDR2 YYDKDF (reference sequence). CDR3 size: 16 residues. J gave up 6 bases and V 0 bases, and 9 bases lay outside the gene matches.

This clonotype was seen ten or more times. The chain carries TRBV3-1 and TRBJ2-1; D not resolved. V lost 1 base and J lost 9, with 10 bases in between. Germline V gene sequence: CDR1 LGHDT, CDR2 YNNKEL (reference sequence). The CDR3 is made up of 13 amino acids. CDR3 amino acids: CASSQVHGTEQFF. CDR3 bases: TGTGCCAGCAGCCAAGTACACGGTACTGAGCAGTTCTTC.

This clonotype was seen repeatedly, ten times or more. This chain uses TRBV20-1 with TRBJ2-1; D may be TRBD1 or TRBD2 (6 bases each). Between the trimmed V and J ends, which lost 0 bases and 15 bases, there was a span of 15 bases. The CDR3 totals 12 residues. Germline lookup yields CDR1 DFQATT and CDR2 SNEGSKA (reference sequence). DNA for the CDR3: TGCAGTGCTAGAGAAGCAGGGGAGGTACGGTTCTTC. Amino acids: CSAREAGEVRFF.

Details on this clonotype: The junction shows a germline mismatch at one end, possibly a read error. The chain couples TRBV7-6 to TRBJ1-2; D is possibly TRBD1 (6 bases). This CDR3 contains 16 residues. Germline CDR1 SGHVS, CDR2 FNYEAQ. The CDR3 DNA reads TGTGCCAGCAGCTTAGAGAGGGGGGGCAAGGACTATGGCGACACCTTC. Protein sequence: CASSLERGGKDYGDTF.

This clonotype has more than one count but fewer than ten. The V and J genes are TRBV18 and TRBJ2-3; 12 positions match TRBD2. CDR3 length: 16 amino acids. V was clipped by 3 bases and J by 2 bases; unmatched bases: 3. Germline V gene data show CDR1 as KGHSH and CDR2 as LQKENI. The CDR3 DNA reads TGTGCCAGCTCACCCTGGACTAGCGGGAACACAGATACGCAGTATTTT. Its translation is CASSPWTSGNTDTQYF.

This clonotype has a count of ten or more. The chain is built from TRBV29-1 and TRBJ2-3; 10 bases are a match to TRBD1. Losses at the gene ends were 3 bases for V and 4 bases for J; bases not matched to a gene: 7. Germline-derived CDR1 and CDR2 are SQVTM and ANQGSEA. The length of the CDR3 is 15 residues. CDR3 DNA: TGCAGCGTTGATCAGTGGGACAGGGGCCCAGATACGCAGTATTTT. The encoded protein is CSVDQWDRGPDTQYF.

J is TRBJ2-3 and V is TRBV29-1; D is possibly TRBD2 (7 bases). Trimming removed 4 bases from V and 0 bases from J, with 11 bases in between. Per the germline V gene, CDR1 is SQVTM and CDR2 is ANQGSEA. The CDR3 totals 14 residues. The CDR3 sequence is CSVVGGASTDTQYF. Here the CDR3 DNA reads TGCAGCGTTGTGGGGGGGGCTAGCACAGATACGCAGTATTTT.

This clonotype has a count of ten or more. The chain uses TRBV7-3 and TRBJ2-5; 7 positions agree with TRBD1. Trimming took 5 bases from V and 5 from J; bases not matched to a gene: 5. From germline, CDR1 is SGHTA and CDR2 FQGTGA. The CDR3 loop spans 13 amino acids. CDR3 residues: CASSRDRAETQYF. The CDR3 nucleotides read TGTGCCAGCAGCCGTGACAGGGCCGAGACCCAGTACTTC.

This clonotype was seen many times. The V call is TRBV30, the J call TRBJ2-1; 7 nucleotides match TRBD1. Trimming cost V 2 bases and J 6 bases; bases outside gene matches: 4. Germline values: CDR1 GTSNPN, CDR2 SVGIG (reference sequence). CDR3 length equals 13 residues. The CDR3 DNA follows: TGTGCCTGGAGTCCCGACAGGGCCAATGAGCAGTTCTTC. This codes for CAWSPDRANEQFF. Full variable domain (outside the CDR3, taken from reference TRBV30 and TRBJ2-1): SQTIHQWPATLVQPVGSPLSLECTVEGTSNPNLYWYRQAAGRGLQLLFYSVGIGQISSEVPQNLSASRPQDRQFILSSKKLLLSDSGFYLCAWSPDRANEQFFGPGTRLTVL.

With respect to this clonotype: This may come from a read error, since a much larger clone is one base off. The chain links TRBV10-3 to TRBJ1-1; D not resolved. Germline values: CDR1 ENHRY, CDR2 SYGVKD. This CDR3 has 14 amino acids. The DNA for the CDR3 is TGTGCCATCAGTGAGGGCAGTATGAACACTAAAGCTTTCTTT. It codes for CAISEGSMNTKAFF.